The sequence of this T cell receptor (beta chain) was determined in a study of breast tumors, draining lymph nodes, adjacent tissues. A remark on this clonotype: No conserved phenylalanine or tryptophan is present at the end of the CDR3, so a read error is the likely explanation.

TCRdb recomputed calls from the multiplex PCR reads with MiXCR, one row per CDR3 protein. The sample lists around 250,000 distinct CDR3 sequences, 30% to 35% occurring once. Breast cancer patients provided tissue from their axillary draining lymph nodes. This TCR came from a female donor with breast cancer. Some clones in this sample may be carry-over from other donors' samples. Sequencing input: axillary lymph node tissue.

CDR3 loop: CASSLGREETQYL. CDR3 DNA sequence: TGTGCCAGCAGTTTAGGCAGGGAAGAGACCCAGTACTTA. The chain links TRBV28 to TRBJ2-5; maybe TRBD1 (5 bases). Per the germline V gene, CDR1 is MDHEN and CDR2 is SYDVKM. Trimming cost V 2 bases and J 3 bases, with 7 bases left between them. The length of the CDR3 is 13 residues.